This T cell receptor (beta chain) was obtained from a study of long-term antiretroviral therapy in people with HIV. Study in general: Samples collected earliest predate the 2015 immediate-ART recommendation by about a decade.

Whole-study results and caveats: ART adherence, viral resistance and therapy changes were not recorded. Pre-ART expanded TRB clones stayed dominant throughout, though often decreasing after ART.

As to this clone: As yet, its antigen is unknown.

The assay, immunoSEQ v3.0, was run at survey level. Some clones are missing from TCRdb's copy, which holds only in-frame ones; the method was immunoSEQ multiplex PCR. The sample carries tens of thousands of clones, roughly nine tenths recorded once. Germline CDR1 reads SNHLY; CDR2 reads FYNNEI. CDR3 length equals 12 residues. The V and J ends lost 3 bases and 10 bases respectively, with 12 bases between them. Each donor provided at least one pre-ART PBMC sample and at least two post-ART PBMC samples. The specimen was unsorted PBMCs, collected 0.1 years before starting antiretroviral therapy. The gene calls are TRBV2 and TRBJ1-1, with a weak D call TRBD1 (5 bases). The receptor was isolated from a woman aged 45-65 years with HIV. This chain's CDR3 is CASSERKQVAFF. The CDR3 nucleotides read TGTGCCAGCAGTGAGAGGAAACAGGTAGCTTTCTTT.